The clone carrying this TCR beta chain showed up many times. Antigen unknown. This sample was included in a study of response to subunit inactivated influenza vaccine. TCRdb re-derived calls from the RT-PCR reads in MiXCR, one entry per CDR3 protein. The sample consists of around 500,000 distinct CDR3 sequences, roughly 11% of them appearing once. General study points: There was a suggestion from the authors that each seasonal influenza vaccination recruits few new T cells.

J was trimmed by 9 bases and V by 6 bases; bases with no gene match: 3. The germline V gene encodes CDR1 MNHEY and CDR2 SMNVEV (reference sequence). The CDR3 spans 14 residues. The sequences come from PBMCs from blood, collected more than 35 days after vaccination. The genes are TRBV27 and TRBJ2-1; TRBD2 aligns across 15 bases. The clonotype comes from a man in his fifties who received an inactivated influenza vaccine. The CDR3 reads CASRGLAGGSEQFF. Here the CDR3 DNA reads TGTGCCAGCAGGGGACTAGCGGGAGGTAGTGAGCAGTTCTTC.